Sequencing of this T cell receptor beta chain was carried out in a study of sequential checkpoint blockade in melanoma. Treatment reported: randomized to nivolumab then ipilimumab (arm A) or the reverse (arm B). Trimming removed 6 bases from V and 1 base from J; junction bases left unmatched: 6. Germline V gives CDR1 SQVTM, CDR2 ANQGSEA. This CDR3 is built from 14 residues. Profiling relied on immunoSEQ multiplex PCR, and the TCRdb table lists in-frame clones only, not all of them. This sample has 4,200 or so clones, with roughly 24% found just once. This chain links TRBV29-1 with TRBJ1-1; 9 bases match TRBD1. The source material was tumor tissue (inferred from file names), sampled from a patient given nivolumab and ipilimumab in sequence. This clonotype originated in a human donor with melanoma. Written as DNA, the CDR3 is TGCAGCGTCGAACCGGGACAGGGGAACACTGAAGCTTTCTTT. Translation: CSVEPGQGNTEAFF.